This T cell receptor (beta chain) stems from a study of graft-versus-host responses after intestinal transplantation. The authors processed graft tissue to release intraepithelial and lamina propria lymphocytes. V dropped 4 bases and J dropped 1; count of bases not matched to a gene: 1. CDR1 is SGHRS and CDR2 is YFSETQ in the germline V gene. The CDR3 extends over 13 amino acids. This clone was detected only a few times. The assay was immunoSEQ multiplex PCR, and TCRdb's table has in-frame clones only and misses some. The sample has 5,000 or so clones; over 60% are singletons. This specimen consisted of ileum tissue, obtained about 250 days after intestinal transplant. The origin of this receptor is a human patient who received an intestinal transplant, so some T cells may come from the graft donor. The rearrangement uses TRBV5-1 and TRBJ1-1; 7 bases fit TRBD1. The DNA for the CDR3 is TGCGCCAGCAGCGGGACAGCGAACACTGAAGCTTTCTTT. This gives the protein CASSGTANTEAFF.